The rows below give T cell receptor beta chains drawn from one sample of a study of blood T cell repertoires in COVID-19. Assay: immunoSEQ multiplex PCR; the TCRdb copy retains only in-frame clones and omits some. The data show 70,000 or so clones, with roughly four fifths seen just once and 5.5% to 7.5% held by the top ten. The sample taken for sequencing was peripheral blood. These TCRs come from an older woman with acute or convalescent COVID-19. CDR3s include the opening cysteine and the closing phenylalanine or tryptophan. A D gene is named only where the DNA matches it firmly. Some rows have no size entry. The others give once, few or many, or a class for an expanded clone.

v_gene	abundance	j_gene	d_gene	CDR3nt	CDR3aa
TRBV9	few	TRBJ2-1	TRBD2	TGTGCCAGCAGCGTCTATGGGGCTAGCGGCAATGAGCAGTTCTTC	CASSVYGASGNEQFF
TRBV15	-	TRBJ1-2	TRBD1	TGTGCCACCAGCAGATCCGGGACAGGGAAGGGAGGCTACACCTTC	CATSRSGTGKGGYTF
TRBV9	-	TRBJ2-2	-	TGTGCCAGCAGTGTTGCAGGGGATCGTTCCGGGGAGCTGTTTTTT	CASSVAGDRSGELFF
TRBV6-5	once	TRBJ1-1	-	TGTGCCAGTCAGGAGGTTGCGAACACTGAAGCTTTCTTT	CASQEVANTEAFF
TRBV9	-	TRBJ1-5	TRBD1	TGTGCCAGCAGCCGAGGACAGGCTGGCAATCAGCCCCAGCATTTT	CASSRGQAGNQPQHF
TRBV20-1	-	TRBJ1-5	TRBD1	TGCAGTGCTAGTCCGAGGACAGGGCGTCAGCCCCAGCATTTT	CSASPRTGRQPQHF
TRBV10-2	-	TRBJ1-1	-	TGCGCCAGCAGTGAGGGGGGACAAATAATGAACACTGAAGCTTTCTTT	CASSEGGQIMNTEAFF
TRBV29-1	-	TRBJ1-4	-	TGCAGCGTTGAAGAATCTGGGACAAAGAATGAAAAACTGTTTTTT	CSVEESGTKNEKLFF
TRBV7-2	-	TRBJ1-6	-	TGTGCCAGCAGCTTAGGGGTTCGGGAGAATTCACCCCTCCACTTT	CASSLGVRENSPLHF
TRBV9	few	TRBJ2-5	TRBD2	TGTGCCAGCAGTCTTAGCGGGGGCCTTATTCAAGAGACCCAGTACTTC	CASSLSGGLIQETQYF
TRBV2	-	TRBJ1-1	-	TGTGCCAGCAATCGGTTACAGATTAACACTGAAGCTTTCTTT	CASNRLQINTEAFF
TRBV5-1	-	TRBJ2-1	TRBD2	TGCGCCAGCAGCCCCACTTTGGATAGCGGGGGGGCTCGGGGCTCCTACAATGAGCAGTTCTTC	CASSPTLDSGGARGSYNEQFF
TRBV3-1/TRBV3-2	-	TRBJ1-3	TRBD1	TGTGCCAGCAGCCTGGACAGGCCTGGAAACACCATATATTTT	CASSLDRPGNTIYF
TRBV6-4	-	TRBJ2-3	-	TGTGCCAGCAGTAAACCTCTAGAGAAGCAAGATACGCAGTATTTT	CASSKPLEKQDTQYF
TRBV27	-	TRBJ2-2	-	TGTGCCAGCAGTTGGGCAGTGAACACCGGGGAGCTGTTTTTT	CASSWAVNTGELFF
TRBV10-3	-	TRBJ2-7	-	TGTGCCTCGGCGCGGGCGGGGGCTACCTACGAGCAGTACTTC	CASARAGATYEQYF
TRBV30	-	TRBJ1-1	-	TGTGCCTGGAGTAAAGCCACTTACAGGGTCGCGGCTGAAGCTTTCTTT	CAWSKATYRVAAEAFF
TRBV10-3	-	TRBJ2-2	TRBD2	TGTGCCAGTCGGGCGGGGGGAAACACCGGGGAGCTGTTTTTT	CASRAGGNTGELFF
TRBV5-1	-	TRBJ2-2	TRBD1	TGCGCCAGCAGCTTACAGGGGGGATTCACCGGGGAGCTGTTTTTT	CASSLQGGFTGELFF
TRBV2	-	TRBJ1-2	-	TGTGCCAGCAGACCACAGGGAAACTATGGCTACACCTTC	CASRPQGNYGYTF
TRBV7-8	-	TRBJ1-3	TRBD1	TGTGCCAGCAGCACCCAGGGGGGAGGAAACACCATATATTTT	CASSTQGGGNTIYF
TRBV6-1	once	TRBJ2-1	TRBD2	TGTGCCAGCAGTGAACCGGGGGGGCCCAATGAGCAGTTCTTC	CASSEPGGPNEQFF
TRBV10-1	few	TRBJ1-1	-	TGCGCCAGCAGTCGGGATTTTAACACTGAAGCTTTCTTT	CASSRDFNTEAFF
TRBV5-1	-	TRBJ1-6	TRBD1	TGCGCCAGCAGCCCGACAGGGGTGAATTCACCCCTCCACTTT	CASSPTGVNSPLHF
TRBV9	-	TRBJ1-2	TRBD1	TGTGCCAGCAGCCCCCGGACAGGGAGTTACCTTAACTATGGCTACACCTTC	CASSPRTGSYLNYGYTF
TRBV9	once	TRBJ2-2	-	TGTGCCAGCAGCTTCCGACAGGCTCCCACCGGGGAGCTGTTTTTT	CASSFRQAPTGELFF
TRBV7-8	-	TRBJ2-3	-	TGTGCCAGCAGCCGCTTTAGCACAGATACGCAGTATTTT	CASSRFSTDTQYF
TRBV2	-	TRBJ1-5	-	TGTGCCAGCAGTGTTTCCGGGACTTTGAGCAATCAGCCCCAGCATTTT	CASSVSGTLSNQPQHF
TRBV5-8	-	TRBJ2-2	-	TGTGCCAGCAGCTTATACCAGGGGACCGGGGAGCTGTTTTTT	CASSLYQGTGELFF
TRBV7-9	-	TRBJ2-3	-	TGTGCCAGCAGCTCAACAGAACAGACAGATACGCAGTATTTT	CASSSTEQTDTQYF
TRBV3-1/TRBV3-2	once	TRBJ1-2	TRBD1	TGTGCCAGCCGCCGGACAGGGGGCGACTATGGCTACACCTTC	CASRRTGGDYGYTF
TRBV7-3	-	TRBJ1-1	TRBD1	TGTGCCAGCAGCTTAAATCCGGGACAGGGGTCGAACACTGAAGCTTTCTTT	CASSLNPGQGSNTEAFF
TRBV10-2	-	TRBJ1-1	-	TGCGCCAGCGGACAGTTGGTTAACACTGAAGCTTTCTTT	CASGQLVNTEAFF
TRBV30	few	TRBJ1-1	TRBD1	TGTGCCTGGAGTGTAACAGGGGGTCCGAACACTGAAGCTTTCTTT	CAWSVTGGPNTEAFF
TRBV6-6	-	TRBJ1-1	TRBD1	TGTGCCAGCAACAGGGGAAACACTGAAGCTTTCTTT	CASNRGNTEAFF
TRBV4-1	-	TRBJ2-3	TRBD2	TGCGCCAGCAGAGAGATAGCGGGGGTGAGCACAGATACGCAGTATTTT	CASREIAGVSTDTQYF